This entry features one T cell receptor (beta chain) sequence. What this receptor recognizes is not known. Base qualities are not recorded, but no much larger clone differs from it by a single base. The sample's time point, from its label and the paper: peripheral blood 6 weeks after treatment start. The cohort comprised more than 25 patients with locally advanced or metastatic urothelial carcinoma treated at Memorial Sloan Kettering on a trial protocol. Peripheral blood mononuclear cells were collected pretreatment and during treatment, with between 1 and 8 total time points per patient. The Qiagen DNeasy Blood extraction kit was used to purify genomic DNA from total PBMCs and tumor samples. PBMCs were collected pretreatment and during treatment and were isolated and stored as previously described. Synthetic TCR analog templates were spiked into each PCR to estimate absolute template abundance from read counts. Using the immunoSEQ assay, TCRbeta CDR3 regions were amplified from genomic DNA with bias-controlled V and J gene primers. Sequencing of rearranged TCRbeta segments was done at approximately 20X coverage. Concerning the study's data processing: Sequencing errors were corrected by clustering and CDR3s were annotated against IMGT to assign V, D and J genes. Downstream analyses used only productive TCRbeta rearrangements and left out out-of-frame or stop-codon sequences. Clonality was computed as one minus Shannon entropy normalized by the log of the number of unique productive sequences. Clones differing between time points or between blood and tumor were identified by Fisher's exact test with Benjamini-Hochberg correction at adjusted p below 0.01. TCRdb carries this immuneACCESS record with in-frame sequences only. Its versions omit some clonotypes, under half of them owing to an unresolved V gene in the studies checked, with the rest unexplained. V, J and clone size reflect that table, while D and trimming were determined from the DNA. The sample table lists nearly 50,000 clones, approximately 80% of them with a count of one. In total, the top ten clones hold just over 8.5% of the sample.

This sample was included in a study of PD-L1 blockade in urothelial cancer (dated by TCRdb to 2016 to 2017). Context from the whole study: Therapy was started in 2014 for all patients, and atezolizumab 1,200 mg was administered intravenously every 3 weeks. About 85% of the 29 patients were males with bladder-origin urothelial cancer, and about 60% of the roughly 30 reported a prior smoking history. An ECOG performance status of 0 or 1 was recorded for the patients, and 0 to 3 prior chemotherapy regimens had been received by the patients. Blood samples were analyzed at two time points: 3 weeks after treatment start (second dose) and 6 weeks after treatment start. Blood samples gave median yields of approximately 130,000 T cells and 65,000 to 85,000 unique TCRs, along with a median clonality of 0.080. The study was an exploratory multi-omic analysis of somatic, immune and clinical correlates of response to PD-L1 blockade with atezolizumab in urothelial cancer. TCR sequencing covered pretreatment tumor samples and matched, serially collected peripheral blood taken before and after atezolizumab treatment. Durable clinical benefit was defined as progression-free survival longer than 6 months, and TCR features were also tested against progression-free and overall survival. Whole exome sequencing and RNA sequencing of pretreatment tumors were performed alongside TCR sequencing in the same patients. Nine patients achieved durable clinical benefit and approximately 20 did not. Pretreatment blood TCR-seq was available for twenty-nine patients, at least one posttreatment blood collection was obtained for around 25 patients, and tumor TCR-seq was available for around 25 patients. Beyond this particular receptor, the publication reports: Small sample size (n of about 30) and many exploratory analyses mean the results are intended to be hypothesis-generating. Greater expansion of tumor-associated TCR clones in peripheral blood 3 weeks after the start of treatment was observed in patients with durable benefit (n of about 20, p = 0.022). A pretreatment peripheral blood TCR clonality below the median was linked to improved progression-free and overall survival.

V is pared back by 0 bases and J by 5 bases, with 8 bases lying between the germline termini. The CDR3 sequence holds 13 residues, the cysteine and phenylalanine included. Of the read, only the CDR3 DNA is kept; its 39 bases are in frame from base 1. According to the germline V gene, CDR1 reads SGHRS and CDR2 reads YFSETQ. The chain is assembled from TRBV5-1 and TRBJ2-5; too little of a D gene remains to name it. The starting material was PBMCs, obtained around atezolizumab (anti-PD-L1) treatment. This TCR was sampled from a man aged 65-85 years with urothelial cancer. The nucleotide sequence is TGCGCCAGCAGCTTGGGGTCTCGGGAGACCCAGTACTTC. It codes for CASSLGSRETQYF.